The rows below give T cell receptor beta chains drawn from one sample of a study of blood T cell repertoires in COVID-19. The repertoire was sequenced with immunoSEQ multiplex PCR; TCRdb's copy has only in-frame clones and lacks some. Of tens of thousands of clones listed, 70% to 90% were seen once; the top ten hold over 15%. The sample taken for sequencing was peripheral blood. Receptors originate from a human donor in a cohort sampled during active COVID-19. Each CDR3 is given with its conserved first and last residue. The order of the fields is J gene, V gene, D gene, clone size, CDR3 DNA, CDR3 protein. D genes are given only for firm matches. Clone size, where shown, is once, few, many, or a class for clones that have expanded.

j_gene: TRBJ1-2
v_gene: TRBV14
d_gene: NA
abundance: NA
CDR3nt: TGTGCCAGCAGCCACGACGGGAATTTTGTCTATGGCTACACCTTC
CDR3aa: CASSHDGNFVYGYTF

j_gene: TRBJ2-1
v_gene: TRBV28
d_gene: TRBD2
abundance: few
CDR3nt: TGTGCCAGCAGTTCGACTAGCTCCGAGCAGTTCTTC
CDR3aa: CASSSTSSEQFF

j_gene: TRBJ1-5
v_gene: TRBV7-2
d_gene: TRBD1
abundance: NA
CDR3nt: TGTGCCAGCCGACAGGGTAATCAGCCCCAGCATTTT
CDR3aa: CASRQGNQPQHF

j_gene: TRBJ2-1
v_gene: TRBV5-1
d_gene: TRBD2
abundance: NA
CDR3nt: TGCGCCAGCAGCCGACTAGCGGGGGGCGACAATGAGCAGTTCTTC
CDR3aa: CASSRLAGGDNEQFF

j_gene: TRBJ2-5
v_gene: TRBV29-1
d_gene: NA
abundance: few
CDR3nt: TGCAGCGTTGTTAAGTTGGGGACTCAAGAGACCCAGTACTTC
CDR3aa: CSVVKLGTQETQYF

j_gene: TRBJ2-7
v_gene: TRBV6-7
d_gene: NA
abundance: NA
CDR3nt: TGTGCCAGCAGTCCTGAAGGGGCCCGATACTACGAGCAGTACTTC
CDR3aa: CASSPEGARYYEQYF

j_gene: TRBJ2-7
v_gene: TRBV12-3/TRBV12-4
d_gene: TRBD1
abundance: NA
CDR3nt: TGTGCCAGCAGTCGGACAGGGAATGACGAGCAGTACTTC
CDR3aa: CASSRTGNDEQYF

j_gene: TRBJ2-1
v_gene: TRBV27
d_gene: TRBD2
abundance: NA
CDR3nt: TGTGCCAGCAGCTTGTTCCGCAGGGCTAGCGGGGGCAATGAGCAGTTCTTC
CDR3aa: CASSLFRRASGGNEQFF

j_gene: TRBJ1-4
v_gene: TRBV9
d_gene: NA
abundance: NA
CDR3nt: TGTGCCAGCAGCCGAGGGAGGGATGAAAAACTGTTTTTT
CDR3aa: CASSRGRDEKLFF

j_gene: TRBJ2-2
v_gene: TRBV19
d_gene: NA
abundance: NA
CDR3nt: TGTGCCAGTAGTATAGACAGGGTCGCCGGGGAGCTGTTTTTT
CDR3aa: CASSIDRVAGELFF

j_gene: TRBJ1-2
v_gene: TRBV5-1
d_gene: NA
abundance: NA
CDR3nt: TGCGCCAGCAGCTTGGGGGCTGGGGCAGAACGCGGCTACACCTTC
CDR3aa: CASSLGAGAERGYTF

j_gene: TRBJ2-3
v_gene: TRBV24-1
d_gene: TRBD1
abundance: NA
CDR3nt: TGTGCCACCAGTGTACAGGGGGTATACTCGGGCACAGATACGCAGTATTTT
CDR3aa: CATSVQGVYSGTDTQYF

j_gene: TRBJ1-6
v_gene: TRBV12-3/TRBV12-4
d_gene: NA
abundance: NA
CDR3nt: TGTGCCAGCAGTTGGGGCAATTCACCCCTCCACTTT
CDR3aa: CASSWGNSPLHF

j_gene: TRBJ1-5
v_gene: TRBV5-5
d_gene: TRBD1
abundance: NA
CDR3nt: TGTGCCAGCAGCTTGTCAACAGGGGGCCGGAGCAATCAGCCCCAGCATTTT
CDR3aa: CASSLSTGGRSNQPQHF

j_gene: TRBJ1-2
v_gene: TRBV9
d_gene: NA
abundance: NA
CDR3nt: TGTGCCAGCAGCGTTGGACCGGGGGATGGCTACACCTTC
CDR3aa: CASSVGPGDGYTF

j_gene: TRBJ2-7
v_gene: TRBV10-3
d_gene: NA
abundance: NA
CDR3nt: TGTGCCATCAGTGTTACCGAGAACTACGAGCAGTACTTC
CDR3aa: CAISVTENYEQYF

j_gene: TRBJ2-5
v_gene: TRBV18
d_gene: TRBD1
abundance: NA
CDR3nt: TGTGCCAGCTCCCCGACAGGGGGTTCGCTCCAAGAGACCCAGTACTTC
CDR3aa: CASSPTGGSLQETQYF

j_gene: TRBJ1-1
v_gene: TRBV11-3
d_gene: NA
abundance: NA
CDR3nt: TGTGCCAGCAGCTTAGGCGGAGGGCGGATGAACACTGAAGCTTTCTTT
CDR3aa: CASSLGGGRMNTEAFF

j_gene: TRBJ2-3
v_gene: TRBV5-1
d_gene: TRBD1
abundance: NA
CDR3nt: TGCGCCAGCAGCTTGCAGGGACAGGATGGAGATACGCAGTATTTT
CDR3aa: CASSLQGQDGDTQYF

j_gene: TRBJ2-7
v_gene: TRBV11-1
d_gene: NA
abundance: NA
CDR3nt: TGTGCCAGCAGCATACAGGGAATAAACGAGCAGTACTTC
CDR3aa: CASSIQGINEQYF

j_gene: TRBJ2-5
v_gene: TRBV7-2
d_gene: NA
abundance: NA
CDR3nt: TGTGCCAGCAGCAGTAGGACGGGGGAGACCCAGTACTTC
CDR3aa: CASSSRTGETQYF

j_gene: TRBJ1-4
v_gene: TRBV18
d_gene: NA
abundance: NA
CDR3nt: TGTGCCAGCTCACCGGGCGCAACTAATGAAAAACTGTTTTTT
CDR3aa: CASSPGATNEKLFF

j_gene: TRBJ1-3
v_gene: TRBV5-6
d_gene: NA
abundance: NA
CDR3nt: TGTGCCAGCAGCTTGCGGGGAACTGGAAACACCATATATTTT
CDR3aa: CASSLRGTGNTIYF

j_gene: TRBJ2-5
v_gene: TRBV29-1
d_gene: NA
abundance: NA
CDR3nt: TGCAGCGTCGAGGAAACCGTCGGGACCCAGTACTTC
CDR3aa: CSVEETVGTQYF

j_gene: TRBJ2-1
v_gene: TRBV2
d_gene: TRBD2
abundance: NA
CDR3nt: TGTGCCAGCATTTTACTAGCGGGAGCAACCAATGAGCAGTTCTTC
CDR3aa: CASILLAGATNEQFF

j_gene: TRBJ1-2
v_gene: TRBV7-8
d_gene: TRBD1
abundance: NA
CDR3nt: TGTGCCAGCAGCTCGGTGGGACAGCAAAGGGATGGCTACACCTTC
CDR3aa: CASSSVGQQRDGYTF

j_gene: TRBJ2-7
v_gene: TRBV5-5
d_gene: NA
abundance: NA
CDR3nt: TGTGCAACATCATCCAGGGGACCCGAGCAGTACTTC
CDR3aa: CATSSRGPEQYF

j_gene: TRBJ1-5
v_gene: TRBV4-1
d_gene: NA
abundance: NA
CDR3nt: TGCGCCAGCAGCCTATCGCGGGGGCGAAAGAGCAATCAGCCCCAGCATTTT
CDR3aa: CASSLSRGRKSNQPQHF

j_gene: TRBJ2-7
v_gene: TRBV19
d_gene: TRBD2
abundance: NA
CDR3nt: TGTGCCAGTAAATTCGGCGGGAGAGACGACGAGCAGTACTTC
CDR3aa: CASKFGGRDDEQYF

j_gene: TRBJ2-2
v_gene: TRBV7-7
d_gene: TRBD2
abundance: NA
CDR3nt: TGTGCCAGCAGCTTGTATCAAACTAGCGGGTTGCCGAACACCGGGGAGCTGTTTTTT
CDR3aa: CASSLYQTSGLPNTGELFF

j_gene: TRBJ1-2
v_gene: TRBV28
d_gene: NA
abundance: NA
CDR3nt: TGTGCCAGCAGTTTATTTGGGGGGGCCGGGCAGTCTCTTTATGGCTACACCTTC
CDR3aa: CASSLFGGAGQSLYGYTF

j_gene: TRBJ2-3
v_gene: TRBV12-5
d_gene: TRBD1
abundance: NA
CDR3nt: TGTGCTAGTGCCCGGGACAGACTCACAGATACGCAGTATTTT
CDR3aa: CASARDRLTDTQYF

j_gene: TRBJ2-1
v_gene: TRBV29-1
d_gene: NA
abundance: NA
CDR3nt: NA
CDR3aa: CSVVVAGGSVFF

j_gene: TRBJ2-1
v_gene: TRBV7-9
d_gene: NA
abundance: NA
CDR3nt: TGTGCCAGCAGCTTAGGAGGGCGGAGGATCTACAATGAGCAGTTCTTC
CDR3aa: CASSLGGRRIYNEQFF

j_gene: TRBJ1-1
v_gene: TRBV7-3
d_gene: TRBD1
abundance: NA
CDR3nt: TGTGCCAGCAGCCTCCGACAGGGATATCTTATTGAAGCTTTCTTT
CDR3aa: CASSLRQGYLIEAFF

j_gene: TRBJ2-1
v_gene: TRBV9
d_gene: NA
abundance: NA
CDR3nt: TGTGCCAGCAGCGTAGAGGATCGGAGACGCGAGCAGTTCTTC
CDR3aa: CASSVEDRRREQFF

j_gene: TRBJ2-3
v_gene: TRBV7-6
d_gene: TRBD2
abundance: NA
CDR3nt: TGTGCCAGCAGCTTAGTAGCGGGGGTTAGCACAGATACGCAGTATTTT
CDR3aa: CASSLVAGVSTDTQYF

j_gene: TRBJ1-4
v_gene: TRBV5-4
d_gene: TRBD1
abundance: NA
CDR3nt: TGTGCCAGCAGCTCCCGGACAGGGGCGACTAATGAAAAACTGTTTTTT
CDR3aa: CASSSRTGATNEKLFF

j_gene: TRBJ2-4
v_gene: TRBV4-1
d_gene: NA
abundance: NA
CDR3nt: TGCGCCAGCAGCCAAGGGGGCGGAAGGAAAACCAAAAACATTCAGTACTTC
CDR3aa: CASSQGGGRKTKNIQYF

j_gene: TRBJ1-2
v_gene: TRBV7-2
d_gene: NA
abundance: NA
CDR3nt: TGTGCCAGCAGCTTAGGTGGGGGGGCGAGGTATGGCTACACCTTC
CDR3aa: CASSLGGGARYGYTF

j_gene: TRBJ1-2
v_gene: TRBV5-1
d_gene: TRBD1
abundance: once
CDR3nt: TGCGCCAGCAGCCAAACAGGGGGCGTGTATGGCTACACCTTC
CDR3aa: CASSQTGGVYGYTF

j_gene: TRBJ2-3
v_gene: TRBV7-9
d_gene: TRBD1
abundance: few
CDR3nt: TGTGCCAGCAGCAGGGACAGGCCGCAGTATTTT
CDR3aa: CASSRDRPQYF

j_gene: TRBJ2-1
v_gene: TRBV29-1
d_gene: NA
abundance: NA
CDR3nt: TGCAGCGTTGAAGATAGAAGTGTTGAGCAGTTCTTC
CDR3aa: CSVEDRSVEQFF

j_gene: TRBJ1-4
v_gene: TRBV30
d_gene: NA
abundance: once
CDR3nt: TGTGCCTGGAGTGTAACTGTTAATGAAAAACTGTTTTTT
CDR3aa: CAWSVTVNEKLFF

j_gene: TRBJ1-2
v_gene: TRBV6-5
d_gene: NA
abundance: NA
CDR3nt: TGTGCCAGCAGTATCTCTGGCGGGATGGGGACCTTC
CDR3aa: CASSISGGMGTF

j_gene: TRBJ2-2
v_gene: TRBV5-6
d_gene: TRBD2
abundance: NA
CDR3nt: TGTGCCAGCTCTACCTGGGGGGGGACGAACACCGGGGAGCTGTTTTTT
CDR3aa: CASSTWGGTNTGELFF

j_gene: TRBJ2-5
v_gene: TRBV27
d_gene: NA
abundance: NA
CDR3nt: TGTGCCAGCAGTAAAATAGGCAGGGAGACCCAGTACTTC
CDR3aa: CASSKIGRETQYF

j_gene: TRBJ2-2
v_gene: TRBV6-4
d_gene: TRBD1
abundance: NA
CDR3nt: TGTGCCAGCAGAGGACAGGGGGCCTCCGGGGAGCTGTTTTTT
CDR3aa: CASRGQGASGELFF

j_gene: TRBJ1-6
v_gene: TRBV7-3
d_gene: NA
abundance: NA
CDR3nt: TGTGCCAGCAGCTTAGATCCCATCGGCAGGCCTAATTCACCCCTCCACTTT
CDR3aa: CASSLDPIGRPNSPLHF

j_gene: TRBJ2-3
v_gene: TRBV5-4
d_gene: TRBD2
abundance: NA
CDR3nt: TGTGCCAGCAGCTTGGACCCTAGCGGGGGGGGAGCTAGCACAGATACGCAGTATTTT
CDR3aa: CASSLDPSGGGASTDTQYF

j_gene: TRBJ2-7
v_gene: TRBV6-5
d_gene: NA
abundance: NA
CDR3nt: TGTGCCAGCAGAACAACAGGGACCTACTACGAGCAGTACTTC
CDR3aa: CASRTTGTYYEQYF

j_gene: TRBJ2-3
v_gene: TRBV18
d_gene: NA
abundance: NA
CDR3nt: TGTGCCAGCTCACCACCGGGGGCACACACAGATACGCAGTATTTT
CDR3aa: CASSPPGAHTDTQYF

j_gene: TRBJ1-2
v_gene: TRBV4-1
d_gene: NA
abundance: NA
CDR3nt: TGCGCCAGCAGCCAAGATCGGTCGGGGATGGGCTCTGGCTACACCTTC
CDR3aa: CASSQDRSGMGSGYTF

j_gene: TRBJ2-7
v_gene: TRBV27
d_gene: NA
abundance: NA
CDR3nt: TGTGCCAGCAGTCGATTACAGGGCTACGAGCAGTACTTC
CDR3aa: CASSRLQGYEQYF

j_gene: TRBJ1-1
v_gene: TRBV21-1
d_gene: NA
abundance: NA
CDR3nt: TGTGCCAGCAGCGCCTGGGACAGGGGCCATCGGAACACTGAAGCTTTCTTT
CDR3aa: CASSAWDRGHRNTEAFF